The present TCR beta chain was sequenced within a study of cytomegalovirus exposure and HLA in healthy donors. Amplification used 60 Vbeta primers and 13 Jbeta primers. Profiled with immunoSEQ multiplex PCR; TCRdb holds only in-frame clones, not every one. The sample contains about 61,000 clones, roughly nine tenths of which appear only once. Germline assignment: CDR1 LNHDA and CDR2 SQIVND (reference sequence). V was trimmed by 4 bases and J by 5 bases, leaving 14 bases between them. This CDR3 has 15 residues. V and J are TRBV19 and TRBJ1-4, with D unclear. The sequenced material came from PBMCs. This TCR derives from a man aged 30 to 39 in good health and CMV-seropositive. The CDR3 DNA is TGTGCCAGTAGTAATCAGCGGAACTCGAATGAAAAACTGTTTTTT. Protein product: CASSNQRNSNEKLFF.